These 9 T cell receptor beta chains share one sample of origin, sequenced in a study of blood T cell repertoires in COVID-19. The repertoire was sequenced with immunoSEQ multiplex PCR; TCRdb's copy has only in-frame clones and lacks some. The sample records some 130,000 clones, 70% to 90% being singletons. Sequencing input: peripheral blood. The origin of the receptors is a man in his 70s with active COVID-19.

CDR3 in amino acids: CASSGAGGFQQFF. In DNA, the CDR3 is TGTGCCAGCAGTGGGGCAGGGGGGTTTCAGCAGTTCTTC. The rearrangement joins TRBV2 to TRBJ2-1; D is possibly TRBD1 (7 bases). The CDR3 totals 13 residues. Germline-derived CDR1 and CDR2 are SNHLY and FYNNEI. The V and J ends lost 4 bases and 11 bases respectively, with 15 bases between them. Filled out from reference TRBV2 and TRBJ2-1, the complete variable domain reads EPEVTQTPSHQVTQMGQEVILRCVPISNHLYFYWYRQILGQKVEFLVSFYNNEISEKSEIFDDQFSVERPDGSNFTLKIRSTKLEDSAMYFCASSGAGGFQQFFGPGTRLTVL.

The genes are TRBV6-4 and TRBJ2-2, with D unresolved. V lost 10 bases, J lost 0 bases, and 12 bases lay in between. Germline V gene sequence: CDR1 MRHNA, CDR2 SNTAGT. The CDR3 totals 14 residues. The DNA of the CDR3 is TGTGCCACCCGTACGGAGCCGAACACCGGGGAGCTGTTTTTT. The encoded protein is CATRTEPNTGELFF.

V gene TRBV4-1 combines with J gene TRBJ2-5; no clear D. CDR1 and CDR2 (germline): MGHRA, YSYEKL. V gave up 6 bases and J gave up 5 bases, with 13 bases separating them. This CDR3 region has 13 residues. CDR3 sequence reads: CASSLTLGETQYF. CDR3 bases: TGCGCCAGCAGTCTAACCCTCGGGGAGACCCAGTACTTC.

The chain has TRBV18 and TRBJ2-1; 7 nucleotides match TRBD2. The germline gives CDR1 KGHSH, CDR2 LQKENI. The CDR3 covers 14 residues. After removal of 4 bases from V and 7 bases from J, the junction contained 7 bases not matched to a gene. The CDR3 DNA reads as TGTGCCAGCTCACAGGGAGGGCCAGGGAATGAGCAGTTCTTC. This encodes CASSQGGPGNEQFF.

The chain recombines TRBV3-1 (or the pseudogene TRBV3-2) with TRBJ2-5, with 9 bases lining up with TRBD1. The germline V gene has CDR1 LGHDT and CDR2 YNNKEL (reference sequence). The J segment lost 4 bases and the V segment lost 4 bases, leaving 13 bases of the junction unmatched. The CDR3 has 17 residues. CDR3 in DNA: TGTGCCAGCAGCCTTGGGCTAATGGGACAGGGCAGAGAGACCCAGTACTTC. Its translation: CASSLGLMGQGRETQYF.

The chain is built from TRBV5-1 and TRBJ2-5, with 9 nucleotides matching TRBD1. Germline V CDR1 and CDR2: SGHRS, YFSETQ. With V trimmed by 4 bases and J by 4 bases, 8 bases remained unmatched. The CDR3 spans 15 residues. DNA of the CDR3: TGCGCCAGCAGCCCAGGGACAGGGCCTGGAGAGACCCAGTACTTC. Translating it yields CASSPGTGPGETQYF. Full variable domain (missing parts from reference TRBV5-1 and TRBJ2-5): KAGVTQTPRYLIKTRGQQVTLSCSPISGHRSVSWYQQTPGQGLQFLFEYFSETQRNKGNFPGRFSGRQFSNSRSEMNVSTLELGDSALYLCASSPGTGPGETQYFGPGTRLLVL.

V gene TRBV5-1 combines with J gene TRBJ2-1; no firm D call. This CDR3 comprises 15 residues. Looked up from germline, CDR1 is SGHRS and CDR2 is YFSETQ. V lost 4 bases and J lost 4, with 15 bases in between. This chain's CDR3 is CASSPVLVAYNEQFF. The CDR3, as DNA: TGCGCCAGCAGCCCTGTTTTGGTAGCTTACAATGAGCAGTTCTTC.

The CDR3 loop reads CAISESRQSEQYF. The CDR3, as DNA: TGTGCCATCAGTGAGAGCCGACAGTCCGAGCAGTACTTC. The chain uses TRBV10-3 and TRBJ2-7, with a tentative D call TRBD1 (5 bases). The V and J ends lost 2 bases and 6 bases respectively, with 11 bases between them. This CDR3 comprises 13 residues. The germline gives CDR1 ENHRY, CDR2 SYGVKD.

This chain uses TRBV6-5 with TRBJ1-6; 9 nucleotides agree with TRBD1. Germline CDR1 and CDR2: MNHEY and SVGAGI. The length of the CDR3 is 15 residues. V was pared by 6 bases and J by 7 bases, with 7 bases of the junction left unmatched. This chain's CDR3 is CASSRRTGENSPLHF. The CDR3 DNA reads as TGTGCCAGCAGCCGCAGGACAGGGGAAAATTCACCCCTCCACTTT.